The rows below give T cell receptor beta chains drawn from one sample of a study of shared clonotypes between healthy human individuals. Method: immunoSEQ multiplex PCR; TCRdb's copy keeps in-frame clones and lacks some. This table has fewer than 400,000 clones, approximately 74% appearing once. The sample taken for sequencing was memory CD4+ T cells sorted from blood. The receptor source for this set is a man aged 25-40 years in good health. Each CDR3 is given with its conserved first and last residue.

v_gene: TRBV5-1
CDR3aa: CASSDGTSNEQFF

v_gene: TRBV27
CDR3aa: CASSITGDTEAFF

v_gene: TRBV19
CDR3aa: CASRRPSGRAGEQFF

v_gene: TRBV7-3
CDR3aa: CASSPGGDTQYF

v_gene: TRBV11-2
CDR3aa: CASSPPGRRGYGYTF

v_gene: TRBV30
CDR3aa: CAWSDLRGGEQFF

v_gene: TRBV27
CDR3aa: CASSQSGTGMNTEAFF

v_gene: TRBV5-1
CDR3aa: CASSPGQTNEKLFF

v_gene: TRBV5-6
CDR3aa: CASSLAGTDRVNTEAFF

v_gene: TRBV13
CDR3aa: CASSLYRDPSYEQYF

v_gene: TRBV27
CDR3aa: CASSLGVGDRADEQYF

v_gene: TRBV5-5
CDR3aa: CASSQGTQNTEAFF

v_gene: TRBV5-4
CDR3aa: CASSLNVMKGYEQYF

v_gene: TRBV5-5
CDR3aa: CASSTGWGGAGYGYTF

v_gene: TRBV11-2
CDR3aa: CASSLDFGQVMDGYTF

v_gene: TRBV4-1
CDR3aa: CASSHVNRMDYEQYF

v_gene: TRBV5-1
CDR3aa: CASSHRSGQGASKSGELFF

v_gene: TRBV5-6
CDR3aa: CASSLGGLAGTAGELFF

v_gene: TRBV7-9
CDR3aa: CASSLSQDGGTEAFF

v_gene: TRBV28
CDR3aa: CASSSLSIATQYF

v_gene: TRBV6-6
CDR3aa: CASSLAGLANEQFF

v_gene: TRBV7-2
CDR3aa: CASSLVGRINEQYF

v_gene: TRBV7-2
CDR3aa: CASSLVADQPQHF

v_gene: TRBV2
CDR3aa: CASSAPVSSYEQYF

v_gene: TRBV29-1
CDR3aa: CSVGLVQGETQYF

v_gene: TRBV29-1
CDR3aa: CSGIGMSSYNEQFF

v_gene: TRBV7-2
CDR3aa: CASSLATSGAPYEQYF

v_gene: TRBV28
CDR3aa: CASRGPLRGGYTF

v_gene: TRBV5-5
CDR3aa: CASSFRDPREKLFF

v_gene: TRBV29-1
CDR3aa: CSASGTIHREQFF

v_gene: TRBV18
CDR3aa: CASSPTLAGGTYNEQFF

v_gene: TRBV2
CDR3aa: CASSVGQVGTSSGNTIYF

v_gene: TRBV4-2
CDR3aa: CASGARGRDGYTF

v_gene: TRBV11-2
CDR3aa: CASSLRTGEYNEQFF

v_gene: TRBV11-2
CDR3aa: CASSLVGWASGRARNEQFF

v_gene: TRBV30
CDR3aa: CALVRTYEQYF

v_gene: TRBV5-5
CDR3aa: CASSLEGPSNQPQHF

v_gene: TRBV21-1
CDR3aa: CASSKEEGLPSGANVLTF

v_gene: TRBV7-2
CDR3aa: CASSSGNGETQYF

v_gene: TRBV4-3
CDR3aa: CASRTRGISNTEAFF

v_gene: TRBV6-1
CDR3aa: CASSPFPGAYEQYF

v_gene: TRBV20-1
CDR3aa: CSARSGPTQYF

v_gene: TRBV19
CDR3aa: CASRTPGQKNSEAFF

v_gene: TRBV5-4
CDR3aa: CASSLFREETQYF

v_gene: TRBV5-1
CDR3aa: CASSSDRGMNTEAFF

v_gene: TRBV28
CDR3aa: CASSSLAGGDASQYF

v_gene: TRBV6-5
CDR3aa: CASSKTRGSGNTIYF